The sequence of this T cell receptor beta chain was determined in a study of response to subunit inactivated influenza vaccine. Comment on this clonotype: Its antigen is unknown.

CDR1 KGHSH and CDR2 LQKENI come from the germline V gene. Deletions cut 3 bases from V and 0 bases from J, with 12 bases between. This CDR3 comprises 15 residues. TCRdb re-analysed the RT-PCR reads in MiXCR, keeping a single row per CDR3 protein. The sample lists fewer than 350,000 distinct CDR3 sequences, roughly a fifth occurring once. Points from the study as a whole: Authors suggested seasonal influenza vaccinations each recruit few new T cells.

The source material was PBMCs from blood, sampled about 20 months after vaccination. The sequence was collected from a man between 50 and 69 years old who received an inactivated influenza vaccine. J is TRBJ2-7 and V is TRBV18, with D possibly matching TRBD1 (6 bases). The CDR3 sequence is CASSPRTEISYEQYF. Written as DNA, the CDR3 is TGTGCCAGCTCACCTCGGACAGAAATCTCCTACGAGCAGTACTTC.